The 27 T cell receptor beta chains below all came from one sample that was sequenced in a study of T cell clones after liver transplantation (dated by TCRdb to the late 2010s). What the time point label conveys for this sample: pre-transplant. The library was produced with the immunoSEQ multiplex PCR assay. TCRdb holds this immuneACCESS table with in-frame rearrangements only. Some clones are missing; in checked studies, unresolved V genes explain under half, and the rest has no known cause. The sample includes 65,000 to 90,000 clones, with about 88% observed a single time. The top ten clonotypes cover less than 3.5% of the sample. The starting material was CD4+ T cells from blood, obtained before liver transplant. Source of these receptors: a human donor who received a liver transplant.

The V and J genes are TRBV25-1 and TRBJ1-3, with D tentatively TRBD1 (5 bases). Looked up from germline, CDR1 is MGHDK and CDR2 is SYGVNS. The CDR3 is 15 amino acids. V gave up 3 bases and J gave up 4 bases, with 13 bases separating them. The CDR3, as DNA: TGTGCCAGCAGTGACTCCGCGGGGCCCGGAAACACCATATATTTT. Protein: CASSDSAGPGNTIYF.

The chain uses TRBV18 and TRBJ2-3; 10 bases map to TRBD2. This CDR3 comprises 15 residues. Trimming cost V 3 bases and J 6 bases; bases outside gene matches: 6. The germline V gene has CDR1 KGHSH and CDR2 LQKENI. CDR3 residues: CASSPLAGAGDTQYF. For the CDR3, the DNA is TGTGCCAGCTCACCCCTAGCGGGAGCAGGGGATACGCAGTATTTT.

The chain couples TRBV18 to TRBJ1-1, with no clear D. This CDR3 spans 12 amino acids. Germline CDR1 and CDR2: KGHSH and LQKENI. V lost 6 bases and J 5 bases, leaving 10 bases between the germline ends. The DNA for the CDR3 is TGTGCCAGCTCGGAAGATAGGACTGAAGCTTTCTTT. Translated, it gives CASSEDRTEAFF.

V is TRBV5-1 and J is TRBJ2-7, with D perhaps assigned TRBD1 or TRBD2 (5 bases each). The V gene's germline CDR1 is SGHRS and CDR2 YFSETQ. The CDR3 consists of 13 residues. V shed 4 bases and J shed 7 bases, with 15 bases lying between them. The CDR3, as DNA: TGCGCCAGCAGCGGGACCGAGAGGGGTGAGCAGTACTTC. Its protein is CASSGTERGEQYF.

This rearrangement joins TRBV5-1 to TRBJ2-3; 10 bases fit TRBD2. Germline V gives CDR1 SGHRS, CDR2 YFSETQ. The CDR3 covers 17 residues. V lost 5 bases to trimming and J lost 5 bases; unmatched junction nucleotides: 14. The CDR3 DNA reads TGCGCCAGCAGTGGGCTAGCGGGAGTGAGTACTGGAGATACGCAGTATTTT. This translates into CASSGLAGVSTGDTQYF.

The chain uses TRBV5-1 and TRBJ2-4, with D unclear. Looked up from germline, CDR1 is SGHRS and CDR2 is YFSETQ. Trimming took 0 bases from V and 5 from J, leaving 9 bases between them. The CDR3 has 14 amino acids. The CDR3 is CASSLDYAENIQYF. CDR3 nucleotides: TGCGCCAGCAGCTTGGATTATGCAGAAAACATTCAGTACTTC.

V is TRBV7-3 and J is TRBJ2-1, with 7 nucleotides matching TRBD2. The germline V gene encodes CDR1 SGHTA and CDR2 FQGTGA. The CDR3 has 15 residues. V lost 5 bases to trimming and J lost 3 bases; unmatched junction nucleotides: 7. CDR3 residues: CASSQLADVYNEQFF. The CDR3 nucleotides are TGTGCCAGCAGCCAGCTAGCGGACGTCTACAATGAGCAGTTCTTC.

The chain recombines TRBV7-2 with TRBJ2-7; possibly TRBD1 or TRBD2 for D (6 bases each). With 3 bases removed from V and 7 bases from J, the gap between germline ends came to 22 bases. Germline CDR1 is SGHTA and CDR2 is FQGNSA. The CDR3 totals 16 residues. CDR3 DNA sequence: TGTGCCAGCAGCTTCAGTAAGGGCGGGACATGGCTAGAGCAGTACTTC. Translation: CASSFSKGGTWLEQYF.

The chain combines TRBV5-1 with TRBJ1-1; D call uncertain. CDR1 is SGHRS, CDR2 YFSETQ, per germline. This CDR3 comprises 14 residues. The ends were cut back, 2 bases at V and 1 base at J, with 9 bases in the middle. CDR3 residues: CASSFDGENTEAFF. The CDR3 DNA follows: TGCGCCAGCAGCTTTGATGGGGAGAACACTGAAGCTTTCTTT.

The gene calls are TRBV23-1 and TRBJ2-7; the D is unclear. TRBV23-1 belongs to the ORF category, with a function that is uncertain. The V end lost 11 bases, the J end lost 10 bases, and 24 bases lay between the germline ends. CDR3 length: 13 residues. CDR3 in DNA: TGCGCCGCAGCGAGTGAGGCCGCCTCGGATCAGTACTTC. This codes for CAAASEAASDQYF.

V and J are TRBV14 and TRBJ1-1; D possibly corresponds to TRBD1 (6 bases). This CDR3 spans 16 amino acids. V lost 1 base to trimming and J lost 4 bases, with 16 bases between them. The germline gives CDR1 SGHDN, CDR2 FVKESK. The CDR3 nucleotides read TGTGCCAGCAGCCAAGTTCCAGTGAGGACAGTCACTGAAGCTTTCTTT. Translating it yields CASSQVPVRTVTEAFF.

The rearrangement uses TRBV15 and TRBJ2-4; 7 bases line up with TRBD1. V lost 0 bases, J lost 7 bases, and 15 bases stayed unmatched. CDR1 and CDR2 (germline): LNHNV, YYDKDF (reference sequence). CDR3 length: 18 amino acids. The CDR3 coding sequence is TGTGCCACCAGCAGAGATGCCCTAGGAACAGGGGTCGGGAACATTCAGTACTTC. Its translation is CATSRDALGTGVGNIQYF.

The chain links TRBV18 to TRBJ2-7; D may be TRBD1 (6 bases). The CDR3 contains 14 residues. Germline CDR1 is KGHSH and CDR2 is LQKENI. The V end was cut by 0 bases, the J end by 5 bases, with 11 bases between. DNA of the CDR3: TGTGCCAGCTCACCACCATACAGGGTACACGAGCAGTACTTC. Translated: CASSPPYRVHEQYF.

The chain recombines TRBV19 with TRBJ2-6, with TRBD2 matching 7 bases. This CDR3 comprises 16 residues. CDR1 is LNHDA, CDR2 SQIVND, per germline (reference sequence). Trimming at V came to 3 bases and at J to 2 bases, leaving 4 bases not matched to a gene. The CDR3 nucleotides are TGTGCCAGTAGTATTGTCGGGGGGACTGGGGCCAACGTCCTGACTTTC. The encoded protein is CASSIVGGTGANVLTF.

This sequence joins TRBV28 and TRBJ2-5; possibly TRBD2 for D (7 bases). Germline assignment: CDR1 MDHEN and CDR2 SYDVKM. The CDR3 has 15 amino acids. V dropped 7 bases and J dropped 3 bases, with 18 bases sitting between them. In DNA, the CDR3 is TGTGCCAGCAAGAGGGGGGAGGGATTCGAAGAGACCCAGTACTTC. This encodes CASKRGEGFEETQYF.

This clone was recorded only once. The CDR3 region is CASNSAGRTDTQYF. In nucleotides, the CDR3 is TGCGCCAGCAACTCAGCGGGGCGCACAGATACGCAGTATTTT. V is TRBV5-1 and J is TRBJ2-3, with 7 bases aligning to TRBD2. V dropped 6 bases and J dropped 1; count of bases not matched to a gene: 5. In germline, CDR1 is SGHRS, CDR2 YFSETQ. The CDR3 is 14 amino acids.

V usage is TRBV9 and J usage is TRBJ1-3; TRBD1 matches at 8 bases. With 2 bases clipped from V and 5 bases from J, the junction kept 9 bases outside the gene matches. Germline V gene sequence: CDR1 SGDLS, CDR2 YYNGEE. The CDR3 is 16 residues long. The CDR3 is CASSVQGALSRNTIYF. DNA for the CDR3: TGTGCCAGCAGCGTGCAGGGGGCGCTTTCTAGAAACACCATATATTTT.

The CDR3 nucleotides read TGCGCCAGCAGCCAAGAGCCCACACTCCGGGCAGGGGGCTACACCTTC. Amino acids: CASSQEPTLRAGGYTF. The chain is built from TRBV4-3 and TRBJ1-2; D possibly corresponds to TRBD1 (5 bases). CDR1 and CDR2 from the germline V gene are LGHNA and YSLEER. The CDR3 is made up of 16 amino acids. Between the trimmed V and J ends, which lost 0 bases and 8 bases, there was a span of 19 bases.

The chain links TRBV19 to TRBJ2-7; possible D gene TRBD1, 5 bases. Trimming shortened V by 10 bases and J by 3 bases, and 16 bases separated the two germline ends. Per the germline V gene, CDR1 is LNHDA and CDR2 is SQIVND (reference sequence). The CDR3 sequence is 13 residues long. The CDR3 sequence: CATLGTRDYEQYF. The CDR3, as DNA: TGTGCCACCCTCGGCACCAGGGACTACGAGCAGTACTTC.

The genes are TRBV9 and TRBJ1-4; possibly TRBD1 for D (6 bases). V shed 2 bases and J shed 5 bases, with 16 bases lying between them. CDR3 length equals 16 residues. CDR1 SGDLS and CDR2 YYNGEE come from the germline V gene. DNA for the CDR3: TGTGCCAGCAGCGTCGATCCAGGGGACTCAAATGAAAAACTGTTTTTT. This codes for CASSVDPGDSNEKLFF. Using reference TRBV9 and TRBJ1-4 for the parts outside the CDR3, the full variable domain is DSGVTQTPKHLITATGQRVTLRCSPRSGDLSVYWYQQSLDQGLQFLIQYYNGEERAKGNILERFSAQQFPDLHSELNLSSLELGDSALYFCASSVDPGDSNEKLFFGSGTQLSVL.

This clone appeared a single time. The V gene is TRBV28, the J gene TRBJ2-7; the match to TRBD1 covers 10 bases. The germline gives CDR1 MDHEN, CDR2 SYDVKM. Trimming removed 7 bases from V and 3 bases from J; junction bases left unmatched: 6. CDR3 length equals 14 residues. The CDR3 loop reads CASTAGTGVYEQYF. The CDR3 coding sequence is TGTGCCAGCACAGCCGGGACAGGGGTCTACGAGCAGTACTTC.

The chain couples TRBV2 to TRBJ1-1; weak D call: TRBD1 (5 bases). V lost 9 bases, J lost 1 base, and 12 bases lay in between. Germline V gene sequence: CDR1 SNHLY, CDR2 FYNNEI. The CDR3 totals 13 residues. This CDR3 reads CASMYRPNTEAFF. The DNA of the CDR3 is TGTGCCAGTATGTACAGGCCGAACACTGAAGCTTTCTTT.

This chain uses TRBV29-1 with TRBJ1-1; 8 positions agree with TRBD1. Trimming at V came to 7 bases and at J to 4 bases, leaving 8 bases not matched to a gene. Germline V CDR1 and CDR2: SQVTM, ANQGSEA. CDR3 size: 13 residues. The CDR3 spells CSAQDREGTEAFF. In DNA, the CDR3 is TGCAGCGCCCAGGACAGGGAGGGCACTGAAGCTTTCTTT. Drawing the rest from reference TRBV29-1 and TRBJ1-1, the complete variable domain is SAVISQKPSRDICQRGTSLTIQCQVDSQVTMMFWYRQQPGQSLTLIATANQGSEATYESGFVIDKFPISRPNLTFSTLTVSNMSPEDSSIYLCSAQDREGTEAFFGQGTRLTVV.

This clone came up a few times. The chain is built from TRBV10-2 and TRBJ2-5; D gene uncertain. This CDR3 has 11 amino acids. Trimming removed 8 bases from V and 0 bases from J, with 4 bases in between. Germline values: CDR1 WSHSY, CDR2 SAAADI. This CDR3 reads CASGYQETQYF. The CDR3 nucleotides are TGCGCCAGCGGCTACCAAGAGACCCAGTACTTC.

This clone occurred a few times. This chain connects TRBV2 to TRBJ2-7, with D uncertain. The ends were cut back, 6 bases at V and 2 bases at J, with 14 bases in the middle. The germline CDR1 and CDR2 sequences are SNHLY and FYNNEI. This CDR3 region has 14 residues. The DNA for the CDR3 is TGTGCCAGCAGCCTAAGGATCTTAGCCTACGAGCAGTACTTC. This sequence encodes CASSLRILAYEQYF. Complete variable domain (other parts from reference TRBV2 and TRBJ2-7): EPEVTQTPSHQVTQMGQEVILRCVPISNHLYFYWYRQILGQKVEFLVSFYNNEISEKSEIFDDQFSVERPDGSNFTLKIRSTKLEDSAMYFCASSLRILAYEQYFGPGTRLTVT.

This chain joins TRBV11-3 and TRBJ1-4, with TRBD1 as a possible D gene (5 bases). From germline, CDR1 is SGHNT and CDR2 YENEEA. The CDR3 has 17 residues. V lost 5 bases and J lost 6, with 22 bases in between. CDR3 sequence (DNA): TGTGCCAGCAGCCATTCCCATCGATTCAGGGTTGATGAAAAACTGTTTTTT. Amino acid sequence: CASSHSHRFRVDEKLFF.

The V and J genes are TRBV5-1 and TRBJ1-6; TRBD1 is a possible D gene (6 bases). The CDR3 loop spans 15 amino acids. V was cut by 0 bases and J by 7 bases, with 11 bases left in between. Germline V lookup: CDR1 SGHRS, CDR2 YFSETQ. The CDR3 DNA sequence: TGCGCCAGCAGCTTGGCAGGACAGTACAATTCACCCCTCCACTTT. The encoded protein is CASSLAGQYNSPLHF.